The 29 T cell receptor beta chains given below trace back to one sample, sequenced in a study of siplizumab effects on memory and regulatory T cells. Here immunoSEQ multiplex PCR was the method, and the copy in TCRdb shows in-frame clones only, minus some. This table holds about 87,000 clones, 85% to 90% found once. The source material was CD4+ T cells sorted from blood. These receptors all come from a human donor in good health.

The chain recombines TRBV6-1 with TRBJ2-3; D may be TRBD1 (6 bases). The length of the CDR3 is 15 residues. The germline V and J ends were trimmed by 6 bases and 6 bases, with 19 bases remaining between them. Germline-derived CDR1 and CDR2 are MNHNS and SASEGT. The CDR3 nucleotides read TGTGCCAGCAGGATTAATCCAACAGGGAGCGATACGCAGTATTTT. Protein product: CASRINPTGSDTQYF.

CDR3 DNA sequence: TGCGCCAGCAGCTTGGCCCCGGGCCCTCAAGAGACCCAGTACTTC. Translation gives CASSLAPGPQETQYF. The chain carries TRBV5-1 and TRBJ2-5, with no clear D. The CDR3 is 15 amino acids. Looked up from germline, CDR1 is SGHRS and CDR2 is YFSETQ. V was shortened by 0 bases and J by 2 bases, with 11 bases between the two germline ends.

This rearrangement joins TRBV7-9 to TRBJ2-5; tentatively, D is TRBD2 (5 bases). V was cut by 5 bases and J by 5 bases, with 18 bases left in between. Germline loops: CDR1 SEHNR, CDR2 FQNEAQ (reference sequence). There are 15 residues in the CDR3. CDR3 in DNA: TGTGCCAGCAGCCTCAACCACGGGATAGGGGAGACCCAGTACTTC. It specifies CASSLNHGIGETQYF.

The chain has TRBV5-4 and TRBJ2-1, with D tentatively TRBD2 (5 bases). Per germline, CDR1 SGHNT and CDR2 YYREEE (reference sequence). The ends were cut back, 5 bases at V and 0 bases at J, with 9 bases in the middle. The CDR3 totals 14 residues. Here the CDR3 DNA reads TGTGCCAGCAGAGGAGGAAGCTCCTACAATGAGCAGTTCTTC. It encodes CASRGGSSYNEQFF.

Regarding this clone: In the same sample, other DNA sequences code for this CDR3. The chain joins TRBV19 to TRBJ1-5; TRBD1 agrees at 7 bases. The CDR3 loop spans 13 amino acids. Trimming at V came to 10 bases and at J to 3 bases, leaving 6 bases not matched to a gene. The germline CDR1 and CDR2 sequences are LNHDA and SQIVND (reference sequence). The CDR3 here is CATRDRDNQPQHF. For the CDR3, the DNA is TGTGCCACCCGCGACAGGGACAATCAGCCCCAGCATTTT.

V and J are TRBV11-2 and TRBJ2-1; D assignment may be TRBD1 or TRBD2 (5 bases each). The CDR3 has 14 residues. CDR1 and CDR2 from the germline V gene are SGHAT and FQNNGV. V lost 3 bases and J lost 12, with 18 bases in between. CDR3 coding DNA: TGTGCCAGCAGCTTCCGGGACCTCGAGGGCGGGCAGTTCTTC. It specifies CASSFRDLEGGQFF.

The chain has TRBV6-6 and TRBJ2-7, with no clear D. The V end lost 6 bases, the J end lost 5 bases, and 20 bases lay between the germline ends. Germline V lookup: CDR1 MNHNY, CDR2 SVGAGI (reference sequence). The CDR3 contains 15 residues. Here the CDR3 reads CASRSRAMGHDEQYF. CDR3 bases: TGTGCCAGCAGGTCCCGGGCGATGGGCCATGACGAGCAGTACTTC.

J is TRBJ2-2 and V is TRBV11-3, with 8 bases identical to TRBD2. Trimming took 6 bases from V and 1 from J; bases not matched to a gene: 13. Looked up from germline, CDR1 is SGHNT and CDR2 is YENEEA. This CDR3 comprises 18 residues. CDR3 DNA: TGTGCCAGCAGTATAGCCCGCGGGGGGACATTGAACACCGGGGAGCTGTTTTTT. It encodes CASSIARGGTLNTGELFF.

This chain links TRBV6-1 with TRBJ1-5; D perhaps matches TRBD1 (5 bases). This CDR3 spans 15 amino acids. V gave up 7 bases and J gave up 9 bases, with 22 bases separating them. CDR1 is MNHNS, CDR2 SASEGT, per germline. The CDR3: CASTTRDLGWWPQHF. The DNA for the CDR3 is TGTGCCAGCACCACCCGGGACTTGGGCTGGTGGCCCCAGCATTTT.

The CDR3, as DNA: TGCAGCGCCGGGACAGGGGGCACAGAGACCCAGTACTTC. Translated: CSAGTGGTETQYF. The chain links TRBV29-1 to TRBJ2-5, with 12 bases fitting TRBD1. This CDR3 is 13 amino acids long. V was pared by 7 bases and J by 4 bases, with 4 bases of the junction left unmatched. Looked up from germline, CDR1 is SQVTM and CDR2 is ANQGSEA.

DNA for the CDR3: TGCGCCAGCAGCCCCCCCCTGGGTCGGGACGGCTACACCTTC. Amino acid sequence: CASSPPLGRDGYTF. This rearrangement joins TRBV5-1 to TRBJ1-2; TRBD1 is a possible D gene (5 bases). The CDR3 is made up of 14 amino acids. Germline V gives CDR1 SGHRS, CDR2 YFSETQ. V was cut by 4 bases and J by 8 bases, with 18 bases left in between.

This chain uses TRBV6-4 with TRBJ2-5; 9 bases line up with TRBD1. The CDR3 extends over 15 amino acids. In germline, CDR1 is MRHNA, CDR2 SNTAGT. V dropped 1 base and J dropped 5; count of bases not matched to a gene: 5. The CDR3 DNA reads as TGTGCCAGCAGTGACTGGACAGGGGACGGGGAGACCCAGTACTTC. Its protein is CASSDWTGDGETQYF.

This chain links TRBV7-3 with TRBJ1-1; D is uncertain. Per germline, CDR1 SGHTA and CDR2 FQGTGA. The germline V and J ends were trimmed by 5 bases and 1 base, with 11 bases remaining between them. The CDR3 covers 14 residues. The CDR3 spells CASSPNTANTEAFF. The CDR3 DNA is TGTGCCAGCAGCCCCAACACGGCGAACACTGAAGCTTTCTTT.

This sequence joins TRBV9 and TRBJ2-1, with 9 bases matching TRBD1. Germline V gene lookup returns CDR1 SGDLS and CDR2 YYNGEE. The J segment lost 4 bases and the V segment lost 3 bases, leaving 5 bases of the junction unmatched. The CDR3 sequence is 15 residues long. CDR3 sequence: CASSDRDRDYNEQFF. CDR3 bases: TGTGCCAGCAGCGACCGGGACAGGGATTACAATGAGCAGTTCTTC.

The chain has TRBV15 and TRBJ1-5; D remains ambiguous. V lost 4 bases and J lost 4, with 8 bases in between. The CDR3 contains 13 residues. CDR1 and CDR2 from the germline V gene are LNHNV and YYDKDF (reference sequence). The CDR3 coding sequence is TGTGCCACCAGCAAGAATAAGAATCAGCCCCAGCATTTT. Its protein product is CATSKNKNQPQHF.

The chain joins TRBV11-3 to TRBJ2-7, with 10 nucleotides matching TRBD2. The V and J ends lost 1 base and 2 bases, in that order; junction bases with no gene match: 5. The germline V gene encodes CDR1 SGHNT and CDR2 YENEEA. CDR3 size: 16 residues. The CDR3 nucleotides are TGTGCCAGCAGCTTAGGAACTAGCGGGGATCCCTACGAGCAGTACTTC. This sequence encodes CASSLGTSGDPYEQYF.

The chain joins TRBV2 to TRBJ2-7; D unresolved. Germline CDR1 is SNHLY and CDR2 is FYNNEI. Deletions cut 0 bases from V and 6 bases from J, with 15 bases between. The CDR3 sequence is 15 residues long. The CDR3 coding sequence is TGTGCCAGCAGTGAAGCTCGGACCGTCTCCGTCGAGCAGTACTTC. Its translation: CASSEARTVSVEQYF. The variable domain in full, completed from reference TRBV2 and TRBJ2-7, reads EPEVTQTPSHQVTQMGQEVILRCVPISNHLYFYWYRQILGQKVEFLVSFYNNEISEKSEIFDDQFSVERPDGSNFTLKIRSTKLEDSAMYFCASSEARTVSVEQYFGPGTRLTVT.

This clone was counted once. The genes are TRBV19 and TRBJ1-5; TRBD1 matches 7 bases. V shed 8 bases and J 0 bases; nucleotides not matched to a gene: 13. Germline CDR1 is LNHDA and CDR2 is SQIVND (reference sequence). This CDR3 is 17 amino acids long. CDR3: CASAQGILYSSNQPQHF. In nucleotides, the CDR3 is TGTGCCAGTGCACAGGGGATTCTTTATAGTAGCAATCAGCCCCAGCATTTT.

The chain combines TRBV7-9 with TRBJ1-1; D might be TRBD1 (6 bases). Between the trimmed V and J ends, which lost 4 bases and 4 bases, there was a span of 10 bases. The CDR3 is 13 residues long. Germline V gene lookup returns CDR1 SEHNR and CDR2 FQNEAQ (reference sequence). CDR3 protein: CASSSQGSTEAFF. The CDR3 coding sequence is TGTGCCAGCAGCTCCCAGGGGTCCACTGAAGCTTTCTTT.

About this clone itself: Relative to the germline gene, one junction end is altered; a read error may explain this. This chain uses TRBV5-1 with TRBJ2-7; D remains unclear. CDR3 length equals 14 residues. Germline lookup yields CDR1 SGHRS and CDR2 YFSETQ. For the CDR3, the DNA is TGCGTCAGCAGCCCCAAGGACGGAACCTACGAGCAGTACTTC. This sequence encodes CVSSPKDGTYEQYF.

The chain has TRBV4-2 and TRBJ2-7; 7 positions agree with TRBD1. V trimming: 4 bases; J trimming: 0 bases; junction bases outside the gene matches: 3. In germline, CDR1 is LGHNA, CDR2 YNFKEQ. There are 14 residues in the CDR3. The CDR3 here is CASSRGTDSYEQYF. The CDR3 DNA reads TGTGCCAGCAGCCGAGGGACAGACTCCTACGAGCAGTACTTC.

J is TRBJ2-1 and V is TRBV30; 8 bases fit TRBD2. Germline CDR1 reads GTSNPN; CDR2 reads SVGIG (reference sequence). Trimming removed 3 bases from V and 3 bases from J; junction bases left unmatched: 7. The CDR3 length is 15 residues. This CDR3 is CAWRPSGGIYNEQFF. CDR3 bases: TGTGCCTGGAGGCCCAGCGGGGGTATCTACAATGAGCAGTTCTTC. The full variable domain, with the rest looked up from reference TRBV30 and TRBJ2-1, is SQTIHQWPATLVQPVGSPLSLECTVEGTSNPNLYWYRQAAGRGLQLLFYSVGIGQISSEVPQNLSASRPQDRQFILSSKKLLLSDSGFYLCAWRPSGGIYNEQFFGPGTRLTVL.

This rearrangement joins TRBV6-1 to TRBJ2-1; D not certain. V was shortened by 6 bases and J by 8 bases, with 8 bases between the two germline ends. Germline CDR1 and CDR2: MNHNS and SASEGT. The CDR3 is made up of 11 amino acids. This CDR3 reads CASSRSDEQFF. CDR3 coding DNA: TGTGCCAGCAGCCGAAGCGATGAGCAGTTCTTC.

DNA of the CDR3: TGTGCCAGCAGATTTTATAGCAGCAATCAGCCCCAGCATTTT. It is translated as CASRFYSSNQPQHF. The chain combines TRBV2 with TRBJ1-5; no clear D gene. The CDR3 consists of 14 residues. With 6 bases removed from V and 1 base from J, the gap between germline ends came to 10 bases. Germline CDR1 and CDR2: SNHLY and FYNNEI.

V usage is TRBV10-1 and J usage is TRBJ2-7, with 11 positions matching TRBD2. The CDR3 totals 17 residues. Germline CDR1 is WNHNN and CDR2 is SYGVQD (reference sequence). The V segment lost 5 bases and the J segment 2 bases; nucleotides outside the gene matches: 11. The CDR3 here is CASSPGTGTSGPYEQYF. The CDR3 DNA is TGCGCCAGCAGTCCAGGGACAGGGACTAGCGGCCCCTACGAGCAGTACTTC.

CDR3 nucleotide sequence: TGTGCCAGCTCACCATATGGCGGGAGCGAGACCCAGTACTTC. It encodes CASSPYGGSETQYF. The rearrangement links TRBV18 to TRBJ2-5, with TRBD2 matching 7 bases. This CDR3 has 14 residues. The germline V gene has CDR1 KGHSH and CDR2 LQKENI. Germline trimming cut 2 bases from V and 5 bases from J; bases unmatched to any gene: 5. Supplemented by reference TRBV18 and TRBJ2-5, the full variable domain reads NAGVMQNPRHLVRRRGQEARLRCSPMKGHSHVYWYRQLPEEGLKFMVYLQKENIIDESGMPKERFSAEFPKEGPSILRIQQVVRGDSAAYFCASSPYGGSETQYFGPGTRLLVL.

J is TRBJ2-5 and V is TRBV28; the match to TRBD2 covers 13 bases. From germline, CDR1 is MDHEN and CDR2 SYDVKM. The CDR3 runs to 16 residues. Trimming took 7 bases from V and 5 from J; bases not matched to a gene: 10. CDR3 sequence (DNA): TGTGCCAGCACCGGTGGACTAGCGGGAGTGTTGGAGACCCAGTACTTC. Protein product: CASTGGLAGVLETQYF.

The chain has TRBV30 and TRBJ2-7; TRBD2 might be the D (6 bases). The CDR3 contains 15 residues. Germline CDR1 and CDR2: GTSNPN and SVGIG (reference sequence). V gave up 5 bases and J gave up 1 base, with 18 bases separating them. The CDR3 bases are TGTGCCTGGGCTAAAAAGCAGCGGGCATCCTACGAGCAGTACTTC. Its translation: CAWAKKQRASYEQYF.

This chain connects TRBV5-4 to TRBJ2-5, with D unclear. The ends were cut back, 4 bases at V and 5 bases at J, with 9 bases in the middle. In germline, CDR1 is SGHNT, CDR2 YYREEE (reference sequence). The CDR3 has 12 residues. This CDR3 reads CASSHPMETQYF. CDR3 nucleotides: TGTGCCAGCAGCCACCCCATGGAGACCCAGTACTTC.